This T cell receptor beta chain was obtained from a study of STAT3 mutations in large granular lymphocyte leukemia (dated by TCRdb to about 2019). Regarding the complete study: Roughly half of the T-LGLL patients who were sequenced longitudinally carried canonical activating STAT3 mutations. More than half of T-LGLL patients received one or more immunosuppressive therapy regimens, with hematologic response in less than 50% of those treated. To reconstruct clonal hierarchy and dynamics, serial deep sequencing of TCRbeta CDR3 and STAT3 was performed in patients with T-cell large granular lymphocyte leukemia. From an initial cohort of hundreds of LGL patients, roughly 17 representative T-LGLL cases were chosen for longitudinal sequencing of TCRbeta and STAT3. As controls, the study also included longitudinal sequencing of a couple of patients with natural killer LGL leukemia. Each patient was sequenced at an average of around 3.8 time points, ranging from 2 to 8 samplings.

On this clone: Its cognate antigen has yet to be identified. Base quality data are lacking; no much larger clone is found one base away.

Trimming at the junction amounts to 4 bases on V and 4 bases on J, and the germline ends lie 11 bases apart. CDR1 and CDR2 (MDHEN, SYDVKM) derive from the germline V gene. Inclusive of the bounding cysteine and phenylalanine, the CDR3 is 14 residues long. Only the CDR3 DNA is retained, 42 bases long and in frame from the first base. DNA was extracted from blood mononuclear cells, with the same DNA used for both TCR and STAT3 sequencing. TCRbeta libraries were sequenced on an Illumina MiSeq, averaging around 41,000 productive templates per sample. The immunoSEQ assay, which uses multiplex PCR amplification, was used to generate TCRbeta CDR3 libraries. Turning to the authors' computational methods: Repertoire diversity was calculated as previously defined, and values close to 0 indicated extremely monoclonal samples. Not all clones reach the TCRdb copy of this immuneACCESS table, which keeps in-frame sequences only. Checked studies attribute under half of the gap to unresolved V genes and leave the rest unexplained. V and J calls plus clone size are reproduced from that table; the DNA served to infer D and trimming. A total of over 15,000 clones appear in this sample, 80% to 95% of them only once. The top ten constitute about 10% of the sample.

What the research found in general, with its limitations: Linking therapy response to changes in TCR clonal burden was complicated by variable intervals between samplings and by differing treatment regimens. Because no samples were available when a clone first appeared, clonal expansion was inferred from samplings taken at other points. Persisting codominant clonotypes in some patients meant a small but highly pathogenic clone may have been missed. At least one immunodominant TCRbeta clonotype was present in every T-LGLL patient, and multiple immunodominant subclonotypes appeared in about half of the T-LGLL patients. In about 30% of the 18 patients, TCR clonotype switching occurred after therapy, and every newly emerging clone was STAT3 wild type. Dominant TCR clone burden was found to exceed STAT3 mutant burden in several patients, suggesting that STAT3 mutation arose secondarily within a pre-expanded clone.

Rearrangement joined TRBV28 to TRBJ1-5; the D gene is perhaps TRBD1, from 6 matching bases. The sequencing input was peripheral blood mononuclear cells. The source is a woman between 50 and 59 years old with T-cell large granular lymphocyte leukemia. Some clones in this sample may be carry-over from other donors' samples. The age is the age at diagnosis. CDR3 sequence: CASSSRQANQPQHF. The nucleotide sequence reads TGTGCCAGCAGTTCAAGACAGGCGAATCAGCCCCAGCATTTT.